The T cell receptor beta chain under discussion was sequenced for a study of T-cell memory formation after mild COVID-19. Study-wide findings and caveats: Among CD4+ contracting clones, most were CM and EM, and CD8+ ones EMRA.

This CDR3 is 15 amino acids long. The germline CDR1 and CDR2 sequences are MNHEY and SVGAGI. V lost 2 bases and J 5 bases, leaving 13 bases between the germline ends. Regarding this clonotype: Its antigen is unidentified.

MiXCR, run by TCRdb on the 5' RACE reads, gives a single entry per CDR3 protein. The sample consists of fewer than 50,000 distinct CDR3 sequences, roughly 12% of them appearing once. The J gene is TRBJ1-5, the V gene TRBV6-5; D remains ambiguous. The receptor comes from a man between 18 and 29 years old who had mild COVID-19 (a few samples of this study predate the infection). Cell type and time point are not known. Input material: PBMCs or a T cell subset sorted from them (not recorded which). For the CDR3, the DNA is TGTGCCAGCAGTTACGGTGGCAGGCTGGATCAGCCCCAGCATTTT. Amino acids: CASSYGGRLDQPQHF.